Listed below are T cell receptor beta chains from one sample, sequenced in a study of shared clonotypes between healthy human individuals. Only in-frame clones appear in the TCRdb table, and some are missing; sequencing was by immunoSEQ multiplex PCR. The sample shows about 2.3 million clones, roughly 93% of them seen only once. Sequences were obtained from naive CD4+ T cells from PBMCs. The source of these receptors is a man younger than 35 in good health. Some clones in this sample may be carry-over from other donors' samples. Both conserved end residues are part of each CDR3. The D gene is left open where the match is weak. A row's size may be missing; if present it is once, few, many or a size class.

clone_size: -
d_call: -
v_call: TRBV18
j_call: TRBJ2-2
cdr3_aa: CASSSTGSGTGELFF
cdr3_nt: TGTGCCAGCTCAAGCACAGGGTCGGGCACCGGGGAGCTGTTTTTT

clone_size: -
d_call: -
v_call: TRBV28
j_call: TRBJ1-1
cdr3_aa: CASSFYSQNTEAFF
cdr3_nt: TGTGCCAGCAGTTTTTACAGTCAGAACACTGAAGCTTTCTTT

clone_size: -
d_call: TRBD1
v_call: TRBV4-3
j_call: TRBJ2-5
cdr3_aa: CASSQGQGRTETQYF
cdr3_nt: TGCGCCAGCAGCCAGGGACAGGGCCGAACGGAGACCCAGTACTTC

clone_size: -
d_call: -
v_call: TRBV5-1
j_call: TRBJ1-1
cdr3_aa: CASSFLGTMNTEAFF
cdr3_nt: TGCGCCAGCAGCTTCCTCGGGACCATGAACACTGAAGCTTTCTTT

clone_size: -
d_call: TRBD1
v_call: TRBV25-1
j_call: TRBJ1-6
cdr3_aa: CASTGTGMTPLHF
cdr3_nt: TGTGCCAGCACAGGGACAGGGATGACACCCCTCCACTTT

clone_size: -
d_call: -
v_call: TRBV10-3
j_call: TRBJ1-1
cdr3_aa: CAISDRDGNTEAFF
cdr3_nt: TGTGCCATCAGTGACCGGGACGGGAACACTGAAGCTTTCTTT

clone_size: -
d_call: TRBD2
v_call: TRBV10-3
j_call: TRBJ2-3
cdr3_aa: CAISEGLAGYTDTQYF
cdr3_nt: TGTGCCATCAGTGAGGGACTAGCGGGATACACAGATACGCAGTATTTT

clone_size: -
d_call: -
v_call: TRBV7-9
j_call: TRBJ1-2
cdr3_aa: CASSFGGGTNYGYTF
cdr3_nt: TGTGCCAGCAGCTTCGGCGGGGGGACTAACTATGGCTACACCTTC

clone_size: -
d_call: -
v_call: TRBV5-6
j_call: TRBJ2-2
cdr3_aa: CASSLAGVGRTGELFF
cdr3_nt: TGTGCCAGCAGCTTGGCCGGTGTGGGGAGGACCGGGGAGCTGTTTTTT

clone_size: few
d_call: -
v_call: TRBV18
j_call: TRBJ1-4
cdr3_aa: CASSPSDVEKLFF
cdr3_nt: TGTGCCAGCTCACCATCGGACGTTGAAAAACTGTTTTTT

clone_size: once
d_call: TRBD1
v_call: TRBV6-1
j_call: TRBJ1-3
cdr3_aa: CASSDRQGGNTIYF
cdr3_nt: TGTGCCAGCAGTGATCGACAGGGAGGAAACACCATATATTTT

clone_size: -
d_call: -
v_call: TRBV28
j_call: TRBJ2-1
cdr3_aa: CASMGREQFF
cdr3_nt: TGTGCCAGCATGGGACGTGAGCAGTTCTTC

clone_size: -
d_call: TRBD1
v_call: TRBV6-5
j_call: TRBJ2-1
cdr3_aa: CASPGGRGRDEQFF
cdr3_nt: TGTGCCAGCCCCGGGGGCAGGGGGCGAGATGAGCAGTTCTTC

clone_size: few
d_call: TRBD1
v_call: TRBV30
j_call: TRBJ2-2
cdr3_aa: CAWSRGQWAGELFF
cdr3_nt: TGTGCCTGGAGCAGGGGACAGTGGGCCGGGGAGCTGTTTTTT

clone_size: -
d_call: -
v_call: TRBV7-7
j_call: TRBJ2-5
cdr3_aa: CASSLEPRGSDQYF
cdr3_nt: TGTGCCAGCAGCTTAGAGCCCAGGGGAAGCGACCAGTACTTC

clone_size: once
d_call: TRBD1
v_call: TRBV4-1
j_call: TRBJ2-3
cdr3_aa: CASSRSAGQGTDTQYF
cdr3_nt: TGCGCCAGCAGCCGTTCAGCGGGACAGGGAACAGATACGCAGTATTTT